This TCR beta chain was profiled in a study of blood T cell repertoires in COVID-19. Study context: Sample material is recorded as cDNA or gDNA derived from T cells, B-cell-depleted T cells, or PBMCs.

Original processing methods: Reference gene primers were amplified, and this amplification served to estimate nucleated cell counts. The method was immunoSEQ multiplex PCR; TCRdb's version includes in-frame clones alone and lacks a portion of them. The V and J calls and clone size were taken over from that table, and D and trimming were inferred from the DNA. The table has under 500,000 clones, more than 85% seen once. This CDR3 contains 15 residues. Germline values: CDR1 SGHNT, CDR2 YYREEE (reference sequence). Unmatched junction bases numbered 7, after V lost 3 bases and J lost 5 bases. This receptor was identified in a woman in her twenties or thirties with acute or convalescent COVID-19. The sample was peripheral blood. This chain joins TRBV5-4 and TRBJ2-1, with TRBD1 matching 8 bases. CDR3 nucleotides: TGTGCCAGCAGCTCTGGACAGGGTTACAACAATGAGCAGTTCTTC. This encodes CASSSGQGYNNEQFF.